The T cell receptor (beta chain) described here comes from a study of T cell clonality in common variable immunodeficiency. Trimming at V came to 3 bases and at J to 7 bases, leaving 6 bases not matched to a gene. Germline values: CDR1 DFQATT, CDR2 SNEGSKA (reference sequence). This CDR3 region has 13 residues. This clone has at least ten counts. The antigen is not known. The read stops 3 residues short of the end of the CDR3; the missing end is completed from the germline J gene. Measured with immunoSEQ multiplex PCR; TCRdb has only the in-frame clones, and not every one. The data show tens of thousands of clones, with none appearing a single time. Study findings and constraints: Reportedly, TCR beta sequences from common variable immunodeficiency showed fewer deletions and N-nucleotide insertions. CVID subjects showed higher TCRbeta clonality than healthy controls.

This clonotype originated in a person between 18 and 75 years old in good health. Sequences were obtained from peripheral blood mononuclear cells. The chain is built from TRBV20-1 and TRBJ1-5; 7 nucleotides match TRBD1. The sequenced CDR3 bases are TGCAGTGCTAGTTTTGTGACAGGGCAGCCC. Translated: CSASFVTGQP. The CDR3, in full, reads CSASFVTGQPQHF.